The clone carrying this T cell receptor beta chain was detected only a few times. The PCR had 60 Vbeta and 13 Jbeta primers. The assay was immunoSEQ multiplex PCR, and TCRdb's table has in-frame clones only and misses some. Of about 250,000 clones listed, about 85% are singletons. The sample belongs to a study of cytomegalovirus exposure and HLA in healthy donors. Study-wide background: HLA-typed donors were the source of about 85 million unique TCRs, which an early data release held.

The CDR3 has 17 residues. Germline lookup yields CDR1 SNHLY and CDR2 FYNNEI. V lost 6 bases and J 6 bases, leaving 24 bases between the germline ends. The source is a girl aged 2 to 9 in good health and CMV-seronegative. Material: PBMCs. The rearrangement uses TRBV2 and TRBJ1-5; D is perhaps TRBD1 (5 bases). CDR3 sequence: CASSSGGMGGRGQPQHF. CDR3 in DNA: TGTGCCAGCAGCTCCGGGGGAATGGGCGGGCGGGGTCAGCCCCAGCATTTT.